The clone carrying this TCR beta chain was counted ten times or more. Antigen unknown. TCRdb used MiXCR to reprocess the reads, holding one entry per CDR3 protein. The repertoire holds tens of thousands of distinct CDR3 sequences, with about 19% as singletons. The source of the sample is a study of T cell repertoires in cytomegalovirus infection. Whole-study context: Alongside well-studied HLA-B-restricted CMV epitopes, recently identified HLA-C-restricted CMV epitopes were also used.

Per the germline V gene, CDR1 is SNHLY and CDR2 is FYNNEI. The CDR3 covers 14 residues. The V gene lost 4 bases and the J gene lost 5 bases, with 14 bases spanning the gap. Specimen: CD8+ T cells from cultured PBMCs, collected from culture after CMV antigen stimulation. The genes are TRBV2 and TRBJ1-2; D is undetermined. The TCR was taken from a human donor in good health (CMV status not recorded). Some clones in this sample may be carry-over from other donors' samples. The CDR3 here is CASSVADSIYGYTF. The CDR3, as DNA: TGTGCCAGCAGTGTGGCCGATTCGATATATGGCTACACCTTC.